The rows below give T cell receptor beta chains drawn from one sample of a study of T cell responses to AZD1222 COVID-19 vaccine. Here immunoSEQ multiplex PCR was the method, and the copy in TCRdb shows in-frame clones only, minus some. The data show some 170,000 clones, about 91% seen once. The specimen was peripheral blood, collected on day 0 of MenACWY control vaccination. The receptor set was obtained from an adult in good health. CDR3s include the opening cysteine and the closing phenylalanine or tryptophan. A D gene is named only where the DNA matches it firmly. Size is stated for part of the rows, as once, few or many counts, or as a class when the clone is expanded.

j_gene: TRBJ2-7; v_gene: TRBV7-2; d_gene: NA; abundance: NA; CDR3nt: TGTGCCAGCAGCATCGGACCAACGGCCTACGAGCAGTACTTC; CDR3aa: CASSIGPTAYEQYF
j_gene: TRBJ2-3; v_gene: TRBV14; d_gene: TRBD2; abundance: once; CDR3nt: TGTGCCAGCAGCCGAAACAGGGGACTAGCGGGAGGTTCCACAGATACGCAGTATTTT; CDR3aa: CASSRNRGLAGGSTDTQYF
j_gene: TRBJ1-2; v_gene: TRBV27; d_gene: NA; abundance: NA; CDR3nt: TGTGCCAGCAGTTCAGACTTGGGTGACTATGGCTACACCTTC; CDR3aa: CASSSDLGDYGYTF
j_gene: TRBJ1-2; v_gene: TRBV4-3; d_gene: NA; abundance: NA; CDR3nt: TGCGCCAGCAGCCAAGACCCTGACGGGTTGGGAGGCTACACCTTC; CDR3aa: CASSQDPDGLGGYTF
j_gene: TRBJ1-5; v_gene: TRBV7-2; d_gene: NA; abundance: NA; CDR3nt: TGTGCCAGCAGCCGCTTCGCGGGGTCGAACAATCAGCCCCAGCATTTT; CDR3aa: CASSRFAGSNNQPQHF
j_gene: TRBJ2-7; v_gene: TRBV30; d_gene: NA; abundance: NA; CDR3nt: TGTGCCTGGAGTCCCCTGGGACTGGGCACGGGGGAGCAGTACTTC; CDR3aa: CAWSPLGLGTGEQYF
j_gene: TRBJ2-7; v_gene: TRBV19; d_gene: TRBD1; abundance: NA; CDR3nt: TGTGCCAGTAGGGACAGGGTAACCTACGAGCAGTACTTC; CDR3aa: CASRDRVTYEQYF
j_gene: TRBJ2-6; v_gene: TRBV12-3/TRBV12-4; d_gene: NA; abundance: NA; CDR3nt: TGTGCCAGCAGTTTAGCAGGGGGCAACGTCCTGACTTTC; CDR3aa: CASSLAGGNVLTF
j_gene: TRBJ2-7; v_gene: TRBV7-3; d_gene: TRBD1; abundance: NA; CDR3nt: TGTGCCAACCCGCCGGGACAGACCTACGAGCAGTACTTC; CDR3aa: CANPPGQTYEQYF
j_gene: TRBJ1-1; v_gene: TRBV7-3; d_gene: NA; abundance: once; CDR3nt: TGTGCCAGCAGCTGGGGTGGGGGTATGAACACTGAAGCTTTCTTT; CDR3aa: CASSWGGGMNTEAFF
j_gene: TRBJ2-4; v_gene: TRBV14; d_gene: TRBD1; abundance: NA; CDR3nt: TGTGCCAGCAGCCGAGTCGGGCAGGGGGCGAACATTCAGTACTTC; CDR3aa: CASSRVGQGANIQYF
j_gene: TRBJ2-1; v_gene: TRBV27; d_gene: TRBD2; abundance: NA; CDR3nt: TGTGCCAGCAGCCCGGTGAGGGGTAGCGGGAACTACAATGAGCAGTTCTTC; CDR3aa: CASSPVRGSGNYNEQFF
j_gene: TRBJ2-7; v_gene: TRBV5-1; d_gene: NA; abundance: NA; CDR3nt: TGCGCCAGCAGCTTGTCAGGCTACGAGCAGTACTTC; CDR3aa: CASSLSGYEQYF
j_gene: TRBJ1-1; v_gene: TRBV23-1; d_gene: NA; abundance: NA; CDR3nt: TGCGCCAGCAGTCTGGCAGGGTTT; CDR3aa: CASSLAGF
j_gene: TRBJ2-1; v_gene: TRBV29-1; d_gene: NA; abundance: NA; CDR3nt: TGCAGCGCGGGCGGCGGGGTTTACAATGAGCAGTTCTTC; CDR3aa: CSAGGGVYNEQFF
j_gene: TRBJ1-2; v_gene: TRBV7-2; d_gene: TRBD1; abundance: NA; CDR3nt: TGTGCCAGCGCCCTACAGGGGAACTATGGCTACACCTTC; CDR3aa: CASALQGNYGYTF
j_gene: TRBJ1-3; v_gene: TRBV7-2; d_gene: TRBD1; abundance: NA; CDR3nt: TGTGCCAGCACCCCGGACAGGGCAGGGAACACCATATATTTT; CDR3aa: CASTPDRAGNTIYF
j_gene: TRBJ2-1; v_gene: TRBV7-2; d_gene: TRBD2; abundance: NA; CDR3nt: TGTGCCAGCAGCTTAAGTAGCGGGGTATACAATGAGCAGTTCTTC; CDR3aa: CASSLSSGVYNEQFF
j_gene: TRBJ2-1; v_gene: TRBV7-2; d_gene: TRBD2; abundance: NA; CDR3nt: TGTGCCAGCAGCCCTAGTGGTAGGTTGGTAGCGGGAGTTGAGCAGTTCTTC; CDR3aa: CASSPSGRLVAGVEQFF
j_gene: TRBJ1-2; v_gene: TRBV30; d_gene: TRBD1; abundance: NA; CDR3nt: TGTGCCAGACAGACAGGGAATTATGGCTACACCTTC; CDR3aa: CARQTGNYGYTF
j_gene: TRBJ2-7; v_gene: TRBV30; d_gene: NA; abundance: NA; CDR3nt: TGTGCCTGGAGGTCTCCAAGCTCCTACGAGCAGTACTTC; CDR3aa: CAWRSPSSYEQYF
j_gene: TRBJ2-3; v_gene: TRBV21-1; d_gene: NA; abundance: NA; CDR3nt: TGTGCCACCAAAGCTCCGGGATGTGGCACAGATACGCAGTATTTT; CDR3aa: CATKAPGCGTDTQYF
j_gene: TRBJ1-5; v_gene: TRBV10-2; d_gene: NA; abundance: NA; CDR3nt: TGCGCCAGCAGATCTCCGGCCGGATCCAATCAGCCCCAGCATTTT; CDR3aa: CASRSPAGSNQPQHF
j_gene: TRBJ1-5; v_gene: TRBV27; d_gene: TRBD1; abundance: once; CDR3nt: TGTGCCAGCAGCCCCGGGACAGGGTGGGTACAGCCCCAGCATTTT; CDR3aa: CASSPGTGWVQPQHF
j_gene: TRBJ1-4; v_gene: TRBV30; d_gene: NA; abundance: NA; CDR3nt: TGTGCCTGGAGTGTAGCCAGCGCAACTAATGAAAAACTGTTTTTT; CDR3aa: CAWSVASATNEKLFF
j_gene: TRBJ2-1; v_gene: TRBV19; d_gene: TRBD1; abundance: NA; CDR3nt: TGTGCCAGTACGGACAGGGCCGGGTACAATGAGCAGTTCTTC; CDR3aa: CASTDRAGYNEQFF
j_gene: TRBJ1-5; v_gene: TRBV2; d_gene: TRBD1; abundance: NA; CDR3nt: TGTGCCAGCAGTGAAGATCGGGACAGCCTCAATCAGCCCCAGCATTTT; CDR3aa: CASSEDRDSLNQPQHF
j_gene: TRBJ1-5; v_gene: TRBV28; d_gene: TRBD1; abundance: NA; CDR3nt: TGTGCCAGCAGTTTATTTGGACAGGCGTACCAGCCCCAGCATTTT; CDR3aa: CASSLFGQAYQPQHF
j_gene: TRBJ2-7; v_gene: TRBV4-2; d_gene: TRBD2; abundance: NA; CDR3nt: TGTGCCAGCAGCCAAGAGGGGCGGGGACTATCCTACGAGCAGTACTTC; CDR3aa: CASSQEGRGLSYEQYF
j_gene: TRBJ1-5; v_gene: TRBV2; d_gene: NA; abundance: NA; CDR3nt: TGTGCCAGCAGTCAACAGGGAGCCGGGAGTCAGCCCCAGCATTTT; CDR3aa: CASSQQGAGSQPQHF
j_gene: TRBJ2-7; v_gene: TRBV5-5; d_gene: NA; abundance: NA; CDR3nt: TGTGCCAGCAGCTTTGAGGGGAGCTCCTACGAGCAGTACTTC; CDR3aa: CASSFEGSSYEQYF
j_gene: TRBJ1-5; v_gene: TRBV6-2/TRBV6-3; d_gene: NA; abundance: NA; CDR3nt: TGTGCCAGCAGCCACGGGCGGAACAATCAGCCCCAGCATTTT; CDR3aa: CASSHGRNNQPQHF
j_gene: TRBJ2-3; v_gene: TRBV7-9; d_gene: NA; abundance: NA; CDR3nt: TGTGCCAGCAGCTTGAGCAGCAAACTTTCAGATACGCAGTATTTT; CDR3aa: CASSLSSKLSDTQYF
j_gene: TRBJ1-1; v_gene: TRBV29-1; d_gene: TRBD1; abundance: NA; CDR3nt: TGCAGCGTTCGGACAGGGGGGAACACTGAAGCTTTCTTT; CDR3aa: CSVRTGGNTEAFF
j_gene: TRBJ1-1; v_gene: TRBV28; d_gene: TRBD1; abundance: NA; CDR3nt: TGTGCCAGCAGTCCACCGGACAGGACGAACACTGAAGCTTTCTTT; CDR3aa: CASSPPDRTNTEAFF
j_gene: TRBJ1-4; v_gene: TRBV2; d_gene: NA; abundance: NA; CDR3nt: TGTGCCAGCAATACGGGGATGGGTGAAAAACTGTTTTTT; CDR3aa: CASNTGMGEKLFF
j_gene: TRBJ1-1; v_gene: TRBV27; d_gene: NA; abundance: NA; CDR3nt: TGTGCCAGCAGTTTACAGGGCATCAACACTGAAGCTTTCTTT; CDR3aa: CASSLQGINTEAFF
j_gene: TRBJ1-5; v_gene: TRBV6-5; d_gene: TRBD1; abundance: NA; CDR3nt: TGTGCCATCACCAGGGGGCGAGATCAGCCCCAGCATTTT; CDR3aa: CAITRGRDQPQHF
j_gene: TRBJ1-4; v_gene: TRBV7-8; d_gene: NA; abundance: NA; CDR3nt: TGTGCCAGCAGCTTACGAGTGGCAGGGTATCATGAAAAACTGTTTTTT; CDR3aa: CASSLRVAGYHEKLFF
j_gene: TRBJ1-2; v_gene: TRBV14; d_gene: NA; abundance: NA; CDR3nt: TGTGCCAGCAGCCGCATGGGGGGCTATGGCTACACCTTC; CDR3aa: CASSRMGGYGYTF
j_gene: TRBJ2-1; v_gene: TRBV29-1; d_gene: NA; abundance: NA; CDR3nt: TGCAGCGGGGCAGGCCTCAGCTCCTACAATGAGCAGTTCTTC; CDR3aa: CSGAGLSSYNEQFF
j_gene: TRBJ1-4; v_gene: TRBV28; d_gene: NA; abundance: NA; CDR3nt: TGTGCCAGCAGTAACAGGGTAGTAGGTGAAAAACTGTTTTTT; CDR3aa: CASSNRVVGEKLFF